The next 23 T cell receptor beta chains were all read from a single sample in a study of vaccination and CD4 T cells after COVID-19. Treatment described: roughly 11-day PBMC culture with coronavirus spike peptide pools or control peptides (ViraFEST assay). What these receptors recognize is not known. Once obtained from cultured CD4+ T cells, the DNA was sequenced using the Oncomine TCR Beta short-read assay. TCRdb reanalysed the PCR reads using MiXCR and keeps one entry per CDR3 protein. This table holds fewer than 20,000 distinct CDR3 sequences, around 73% found once. The sequencing input was CD4+ T cells from blood, cultured in vitro. These receptors came from a human donor who had recovered from COVID-19.

In DNA form, the CDR3 reads TGTGCCAGCTCACCACTTCCCGTGGGGCCGGACGGGGAGCTGTTTTTT. It is translated as CASSPLPVGPDGELFF. This chain joins TRBV18 and TRBJ2-2, with D tentatively TRBD1 (5 bases). The CDR3 is 16 residues long. Trimming removed 1 base from V and 7 bases from J, with 16 bases in between. Germline CDR1 is KGHSH and CDR2 is LQKENI.

The chain uses TRBV12-3 or TRBV12-4 and TRBJ1-1; a weak D match, TRBD1 (6 bases). The CDR3 has 13 amino acids. V was trimmed by 7 bases and J by 4 bases, leaving 13 bases between them. CDR3 protein: CASIAQGITEAFF. CDR3 DNA sequence: TGTGCCAGCATCGCTCAGGGGATCACTGAAGCTTTCTTT.

This sequence joins TRBV20-1 and TRBJ1-5; TRBD1 aligns across 10 bases. The V segment lost 7 bases and the J segment 6 bases; nucleotides outside the gene matches: 6. The germline V gene has CDR1 DFQATT and CDR2 SNEGSKA (reference sequence). The length of the CDR3 is 13 residues. The CDR3 loop reads CSVTTGGGQPQHF. The CDR3 coding sequence is TGCAGTGTCACGACAGGGGGCGGTCAGCCCCAGCATTTT.

This chain joins TRBV10-3 and TRBJ1-4; 8 bases fit TRBD1. CDR1 ENHRY and CDR2 SYGVKD come from the germline V gene. The CDR3 runs to 16 residues. V was pared by 2 bases and J by 3 bases, with 5 bases of the junction left unmatched. In DNA, the CDR3 is TGTGCCATCAGTGAGCGTCAGGGGGCAGCTAATGAAAAACTGTTTTTT. It translates to CAISERQGAANEKLFF.

V usage is TRBV6-1 and J usage is TRBJ1-6; tentatively, D is TRBD1 (5 bases). V was pared by 3 bases and J by 5 bases, with 23 bases between. The CDR3 is made up of 19 amino acids. The V gene's germline CDR1 is MNHNS and CDR2 SASEGT. In DNA, the CDR3 is TGTGCCAGCAGTGATGGGGGAAGGGGTTACCGATCCGATAATTCACCCCTCCACTTT. Its translation: CASSDGGRGYRSDNSPLHF.

V usage is TRBV7-3 and J usage is TRBJ2-6; D gene ambiguous. The germline gives CDR1 SGHTA, CDR2 FQGTGA. V lost 6 bases, J lost 0 bases, and 15 bases lay in between. This CDR3 is built from 17 residues. CDR3: CASSSNDRFSGANVLTF. In DNA form, the CDR3 reads TGTGCCAGCAGTTCTAACGACCGCTTCTCTGGGGCCAACGTCCTGACTTTC.

This clonotype was counted a few times. The CDR3 region is CASRPGQGLNYGYTF. The CDR3 nucleotides are TGTGCCAGCAGGCCGGGACAGGGCCTTAACTATGGCTACACCTTC. The chain is built from TRBV6-4 and TRBJ1-2; 9 bases fit TRBD1. The CDR3 sequence is 15 residues long. V was clipped by 6 bases and J by 1 base; unmatched bases: 6. Germline assignment: CDR1 MRHNA and CDR2 SNTAGT.

The chain has TRBV7-2 and TRBJ1-2; unclear D gene. The V gene's germline CDR1 is SGHTA and CDR2 FQGNSA. The CDR3 contains 14 residues. V was cut by 3 bases and J by 3 bases, with 11 bases left in between. The CDR3 DNA reads TGTGCCAGCAGCTTCCGGGTTCCAGACTATGGCTACACCTTC. This encodes CASSFRVPDYGYTF.

The chain joins TRBV7-9 to TRBJ2-2, with 9 bases matching TRBD1. CDR1 is SEHNR, CDR2 FQNEAQ, per germline (reference sequence). This CDR3 is built from 17 residues. J lost 5 bases, V lost 5 bases, and 12 bases had no gene match. CDR3 DNA: TGTGCCAGCAGCGCTAGCAGGACAGGGGCATTGACCGGGGAGCTGTTTTTT. Its translation is CASSASRTGALTGELFF.

This chain links TRBV18 with TRBJ1-5; maybe TRBD1 (5 bases). The CDR3 runs to 14 residues. The V end was cut by 5 bases, the J end by 2 bases, with 10 bases between. The germline V gene encodes CDR1 KGHSH and CDR2 LQKENI. The CDR3 reads CASSGDGRNQPQHF. In DNA, the CDR3 is TGTGCCAGCTCAGGGGACGGCCGCAATCAGCCCCAGCATTTT.

There are a few counts of this clonotype. The chain combines TRBV15 with TRBJ2-5; 12 bases are shared with TRBD1. Germline assignment: CDR1 LNHNV and CDR2 YYDKDF (reference sequence). The CDR3 runs 17 residues. V lost 1 base to trimming and J lost 4 bases; unmatched junction nucleotides: 7. The chain's CDR3 is CATSRGGTGGSGETQYF. CDR3 nucleotide sequence: TGTGCCACCAGCAGAGGCGGGACAGGGGGCTCGGGAGAGACCCAGTACTTC.

V is TRBV27 and J is TRBJ1-5; D remains unclear. CDR1 is MNHEY, CDR2 SMNVEV, per germline (reference sequence). The CDR3 covers 15 residues. V gave up 7 bases and J gave up 3 bases, with 16 bases separating them. The CDR3 is CASKRTWQYNQPQHF. CDR3 sequence (DNA): TGTGCCAGCAAGAGAACCTGGCAGTACAATCAGCCCCAGCATTTT.

The CDR3 reads CASSRDKTGGYGYTF. In nucleotides, the CDR3 is TGTGCCAGCAGCCGAGACAAAACAGGGGGGTATGGCTACACCTTC. This rearrangement joins TRBV7-2 to TRBJ1-2, with 8 bases fitting TRBD1. The germline gives CDR1 SGHTA, CDR2 FQGNSA. CDR3 length equals 15 residues. Trimming cost V 5 bases and J 5 bases; bases outside gene matches: 10.

V is TRBV20-1 and J is TRBJ2-1; possible D gene TRBD2, 6 bases. The germline CDR1 and CDR2 sequences are DFQATT and SNEGSKA (reference sequence). The CDR3 runs to 15 residues. Trimming took 6 bases from V and 5 from J, leaving 20 bases between them. The CDR3, as DNA: TGCAGTGCCCCCGCGGGGCTAGCCGAAGACAATGAGCAGTTCTTC. This codes for CSAPAGLAEDNEQFF.

This chain uses TRBV2 with TRBJ2-3; the D is unclear. The CDR3 totals 14 residues. CDR1 is SNHLY and CDR2 is FYNNEI in the germline V gene. The V end was cut by 7 bases, the J end by 2 bases, with 13 bases between. The CDR3 spells CASTPRMATDTQYF. The CDR3, as DNA: TGTGCCAGCACCCCCCGTATGGCCACAGATACGCAGTATTTT.

This clonotype has a handful of counts. This chain links TRBV28 with TRBJ1-5, with D unclear. The germline gives CDR1 MDHEN, CDR2 SYDVKM. The CDR3 spans 15 residues. The V and J ends lost 2 bases and 3 bases respectively, with 11 bases between them. CDR3 amino acids: CASSLKGSYNQPQHF. CDR3 in DNA: TGTGCCAGCAGTTTAAAAGGCAGTTACAATCAGCCCCAGCATTTT. Filled out from reference TRBV28 and TRBJ1-5, the complete variable domain reads DVKVTQSSRYLVKRTGEKVFLECVQDMDHENMFWYRQDPGLGLRLIYFSYDVKMKEKGDIPEGYSVSREKKERFSLILESASTNQTSMYLCASSLKGSYNQPQHFGDGTRLSIL.

The rearrangement uses TRBV20-1 and TRBJ1-4; no firm D call. This CDR3 comprises 13 residues. From germline, CDR1 is DFQATT and CDR2 SNEGSKA (reference sequence). The CDR3 here is CTGKGSLSEKLFF. Written as DNA, the CDR3 is TGCACCGGCAAAGGGAGCCTTAGTGAAAAACTGTTTTTT.

The chain has TRBV20-1 and TRBJ1-6, with D uncertain. V dropped 1 base and J dropped 12 bases, with 7 bases sitting between them. CDR1 and CDR2 (germline): DFQATT, SNEGSKA (reference sequence). This CDR3 is 11 amino acids long. Here the CDR3 DNA reads TGCAGTGCTAGAGTATATGGACCCCTCCACTTT. This encodes CSARVYGPLHF.

The V call is TRBV6-1, the J call TRBJ2-6, with D unresolved. Germline V gene sequence: CDR1 MNHNS, CDR2 SASEGT. This CDR3 is built from 15 residues. V was cut by 6 bases and J by 1 base, with 10 bases left in between. CDR3 coding DNA: TGTGCCAGCAGGGCCGGAACGTCTGGGGCCAACGTCCTGACTTTC. Protein: CASRAGTSGANVLTF.

This clonotype was recorded a few times. V usage is TRBV15 and J usage is TRBJ1-5, with TRBD1 identical over 7 bases. With V trimmed by 0 bases and J by 7 bases, 9 bases remained unmatched. The CDR3 spans 16 residues. Germline lookup yields CDR1 LNHNV and CDR2 YYDKDF (reference sequence). Written as DNA, the CDR3 is TGTGCCACCAGCAGAGATCGGGGAGGGGGCGGACAGCCCCAGCATTTT. This codes for CATSRDRGGGGQPQHF.

The J gene is TRBJ2-3, the V gene TRBV19, with D possibly called TRBD1 or TRBD2 (5 bases each). This CDR3 comprises 14 residues. The germline V and J ends were trimmed by 10 bases and 8 bases, with 22 bases remaining between them. The germline gives CDR1 LNHDA, CDR2 SQIVND (reference sequence). This chain's CDR3 is CATKFGAGLGTQYF. The CDR3 DNA reads TGTGCCACCAAGTTCGGGGCCGGTCTGGGTACGCAGTATTTT.

V is TRBV7-9 and J is TRBJ1-1, with 7 positions matching TRBD1. Trimming cost V 5 bases and J 0 bases; bases outside gene matches: 9. Germline-derived CDR1 and CDR2 are SEHNR and FQNEAQ (reference sequence). The CDR3 runs to 16 residues. CDR3 in amino acids: CASSLLTGSLNTEAFF. For the CDR3, the DNA is TGTGCCAGCAGCCTATTGACAGGGTCGTTGAACACTGAAGCTTTCTTT.

The rearrangement joins TRBV6-1 to TRBJ1-2; 11 bases are shared with TRBD1. The CDR3 runs to 14 residues. V gave up 5 bases and J gave up 7 bases; unmatched junction bases: 6. The germline V gene has CDR1 MNHNS and CDR2 SASEGT. DNA of the CDR3: TGTGCCAGCAGTCCTAGGACAGGGGGCCTTGGCTACACCTTC. Translation gives CASSPRTGGLGYTF.